This TCR beta chain was identified during a study of shared clonotypes between healthy human individuals. General observations from the study: What naive subsets generally showed was a larger estimated richness than memory subsets showed.

Only in-frame clones appear in the TCRdb table, and some are missing; sequencing was by immunoSEQ multiplex PCR. The data show about 2.4 million clones, approximately 94% seen once. The CDR3 consists of 15 residues. Germline V gene lookup returns CDR1 MGHRA and CDR2 YSYEKL. J lost 8 bases, V lost 0 bases, and 7 bases had no gene match. About this clone itself: Its antigen is unidentified.

The clonotype was recovered from a man between 18 and 29 years old in good health. Some clones in this sample may be carry-over from other donors' samples. This chain joins TRBV4-1 and TRBJ1-2; 9 nucleotides match TRBD1. Sequenced input: naive CD4+ T cells from PBMCs. Subset noted: CD45RA+ positively selected. The CDR3 region has the DNA TGCGCCAGCAGCCAAGATTGGGACAGGGAATACGGCTACACCTTC. Residues: CASSQDWDREYGYTF.